These 3 T cell receptor beta chains were all obtained from the same sample, sequenced in a study of regulatory T cells in long-lasting Graves disease. Time point given: newly diagnosed GD, antithyroid drugs for less than 3 months. After RNA was extracted from PBMCs, the TCR library was made from it. Investigators prepared the TCR beta libraries by applying iRepertoire HTBI primers and Arm-PCR of CDR3 regions. TCRdb independently ran MiXCR on the multiplex PCR reads; one entry per CDR3 protein. This sample has some 250,000 distinct CDR3 sequences, with 18% found just once. These data were also reused for a study on T cells in Graves' hyperthyroidism and ophthalmopathy.

The sequencing used peripheral blood mononuclear cells (PBMCs), collected at new diagnosis, from a patient treated with antithyroid drugs. These receptors were collected from a woman between 25 and 40 years old with Graves disease.

This clonotype was detected many times. This rearrangement joins TRBV6-1 to TRBJ2-3; no reliable D call. From germline, CDR1 is MNHNS and CDR2 SASEGT. V shed 1 base and J shed 9 bases, with 11 bases lying between them. This CDR3 region has 13 residues. CDR3: CASSEEAVGTQYF. DNA of the CDR3: TGTGCCAGCAGTGAAGAGGCGGTAGGGACGCAGTATTTT.

This clonotype was seen ten or more times. The chain uses TRBV7-2 and TRBJ1-1; unclear D gene. CDR1 and CDR2 from the germline V gene are SGHTA and FQGNSA. This CDR3 contains 12 residues. Deletions cut 4 bases from V and 4 bases from J, with 7 bases between. In DNA form, the CDR3 reads TGTGCCAGCAGCTCGGGAATCACTGAAGCTTTCTTT. It codes for CASSSGITEAFF. Drawing the rest from reference TRBV7-2 and TRBJ1-1, the complete variable domain is GAGVSQSPSNKVTEKGKDVELRCDPISGHTALYWYRQSLGQGLEFLIYFQGNSAPDKSGLPSDRFSAERTGGSVSTLTIQRTQQEDSAVYLCASSSGITEAFFGQGTRLTVV.

This clonotype was picked up many times. This chain links TRBV4-1 with TRBJ2-1, with 9 bases lining up with TRBD1. Germline trimming cut 2 bases from V and 4 bases from J; bases unmatched to any gene: 3. This CDR3 spans 15 amino acids. CDR1 and CDR2 (germline): MGHRA, YSYEKL. The CDR3 sequence is CASSQTGTGYNEQFF. As DNA, the CDR3 is TGCGCCAGCAGCCAAACCGGGACAGGGTACAATGAGCAGTTCTTC.